The next 32 T cell receptor beta chains were all read from a single sample in a study of naive and memory T cell subsets. An equimolar mix of two oligonucleotides served as the beta constant-region primer for TRBC1 and TRBC2. TCRdb independently ran MiXCR on the UMI-ligation and nested PCR reads; one entry per CDR3 protein. The repertoire includes some 87,000 distinct CDR3 sequences, 7% of them detected once, and 1.6% sits in the top ten. Sequenced: central memory CD4+ T cells from blood. These receptors were taken from a human donor in good health.

With regard to this clonotype: Given the absence of the conserved phenylalanine or tryptophan at the CDR3 end, a read error is likely. The limits of the CDR3 on the DNA are not certain, so only TCRdb's listed CDR3 is given. The chain has TRBV4-3 and TRBJ2-3. Germline-derived CDR1 and CDR2 are LGHNA and YSLEER. The CDR3 length is 8 residues, termini included. The CDR3 is CASSQEFG.

This clonotype was recorded only once. The rearrangement links TRBV20-1 to TRBJ2-3; TRBD1 or TRBD2 may be the D gene (7 bases each). The CDR3 covers 14 residues. Trimming removed 5 bases at V and 6 bases at J, with 18 bases between. In germline, CDR1 is DFQATT, CDR2 SNEGSKA (reference sequence). Written as DNA, the CDR3 is TGCAGTGCTTTCCAGGGGGGAGGGCCGGATACGCAGTATTTT. As protein: CSAFQGGGPDTQYF.

On this clonotype: This could be a read error, since a much larger clone is one nucleotide away. J is TRBJ1-1 and V is TRBV2; D is unclear. In germline, CDR1 is SNHLY, CDR2 FYNNEI. The length of the CDR3 is 13 residues. This chain's CDR3 is CVSSREGNTEAFF. DNA of the CDR3: TGTGTCAGCAGTAGGGAAGGAAACACTGAAGCTTTCTTT.

The V call is TRBV5-4, the J call TRBJ2-6, with TRBD1 identical over 8 bases. The V gene's germline CDR1 is SGHNT and CDR2 YYREEE (reference sequence). CDR3 size: 17 residues. Trimming took 4 bases from V and 3 from J; bases not matched to a gene: 9. CDR3 in amino acids: CASSKNRGMGGANVLTF. CDR3 sequence (DNA): TGTGCCAGCAGCAAGAACAGGGGGATGGGTGGGGCCAACGTCCTGACTTTC. The whole variable domain, filled in from reference TRBV5-4 and TRBJ2-6, reads ETGVTQSPTHLIKTRGQQVTLRCSSQSGHNTVSWYQQALGQGPQFIFQYYREEENGRGNFPPRFSGLQFPNYSSELNVNALELDDSALYLCASSKNRGMGGANVLTFGAGSRLTVL.

This clonotype was counted ten times or more. The chain carries TRBV28 and TRBJ1-1; no clear D. V lost 3 bases and J lost 7, with 9 bases in between. CDR3 length equals 12 residues. CDR1 and CDR2 (germline): MDHEN, SYDVKM. CDR3 loop: CASSLRTDEAFF. CDR3 sequence (DNA): TGTGCCAGCAGTTTGAGGACGGATGAAGCTTTCTTT.

This clonotype has a count of ten or more. The rearrangement links TRBV25-1 to TRBJ1-2; no definite D call. This CDR3 spans 14 amino acids. Looked up from germline, CDR1 is MGHDK and CDR2 is SYGVNS. V was clipped by 1 base and J by 8 bases, with 14 bases between them. CDR3 DNA sequence: TGTGCCAGCAGTGAATCCGGCATCCCCTGGGGCTACACCTTC. Amino acid sequence: CASSESGIPWGYTF.

This clonotype has at least ten counts. This chain joins TRBV7-2 and TRBJ1-1; D remains unclear. CDR3 length: 14 residues. The germline gives CDR1 SGHTA, CDR2 FQGNSA. Trimming took 5 bases from V and 0 from J, leaving 10 bases between them. The CDR3 spells CASSHGTLNTEAFF. CDR3 nucleotides: TGTGCCAGCAGCCACGGAACTTTGAACACTGAAGCTTTCTTT.

Concerning this clonotype: The junction departs from the called germline gene at one end, perhaps through a read error. J is TRBJ2-5 and V is TRBV7-7; 12 bases align to TRBD2. Germline loops: CDR1 SSHAT, CDR2 FNYEAQ (reference sequence). The CDR3 is 16 residues long. The CDR3 is CASSRRLAGAFETQYF. The CDR3 coding sequence is TGTGCTAGCAGTCGTCGACTAGCGGGAGCTTTTGAGACCCAGTACTTC.

The chain has TRBV29-1 and TRBJ2-7; D remains unclear. Germline V gene sequence: CDR1 SQVTM, CDR2 ANQGSEA. V gave up 1 base and J gave up 5 bases, with 12 bases separating them. CDR3 length: 13 residues. The CDR3 nucleotides are TGCAGCGTTGAAGGGACCAGTATCGACGAGCAGTACTTC. This gives the protein CSVEGTSIDEQYF.

The J gene is TRBJ2-7, the V gene TRBV7-2; the D is unclear. CDR1 is SGHTA and CDR2 is FQGNSA in the germline V gene. CDR3 size: 13 residues. The ends were cut back, 5 bases at V and 4 bases at J, with 12 bases in the middle. The CDR3 reads CASSPDGWYEQYF. In nucleotides, the CDR3 is TGTGCCAGCAGCCCGGACGGGTGGTACGAGCAGTACTTC.

This clonotype has more than one count but fewer than ten. The chain has TRBV20-1 and TRBJ1-5, with D possibly TRBD1 on 5 matching bases. Germline V gene sequence: CDR1 DFQATT, CDR2 SNEGSKA (reference sequence). V lost 3 bases, J lost 5 bases, and 17 bases lay in between. The CDR3 covers 15 residues. The CDR3 spells CSASRGGGGYQPQHF. The CDR3 DNA follows: TGCAGTGCTAGCCGGGGGGGGGGAGGATATCAGCCCCAGCATTTT.

This clonotype came up many times. V is TRBV3-1 and J is TRBJ1-6; TRBD1 aligns across 7 bases. CDR3 length: 15 amino acids. Per germline, CDR1 LGHDT and CDR2 YNNKEL (reference sequence). V was clipped by 1 base and J by 6 bases; unmatched bases: 3. CDR3 loop: CASSQAGQSNSPLHF. In DNA, the CDR3 is TGTGCCAGCAGCCAAGCGGGACAGTCTAATTCACCCCTCCACTTT. The complete variable domain, with remaining parts taken from reference TRBV3-1 and TRBJ1-6, reads DTAVSQTPKYLVTQMGNDKSIKCEQNLGHDTMYWYKQDSKKFLKIMFSYNNKELIINETVPNRFSPKSPDKAHLNLHINSLELGDSAVYFCASSQAGQSNSPLHFGNGTRLTVT.

V is TRBV7-9 and J is TRBJ1-1, with unresolved D. The CDR3 runs 14 residues. V was cut by 2 bases and J by 3 bases, with 10 bases left in between. Looked up from germline, CDR1 is SEHNR and CDR2 is FQNEAQ (reference sequence). CDR3 amino acids: CASSLLGADTEAFF. The DNA of the CDR3 is TGTGCCAGCAGCTTATTGGGAGCCGACACTGAAGCTTTCTTT.

This clonotype was seen a few times. The V gene is TRBV30, the J gene TRBJ2-2, with TRBD2 matching 7 bases. V was clipped by 1 base and J by 2 bases; unmatched bases: 7. Germline-derived CDR1 and CDR2 are GTSNPN and SVGIG (reference sequence). The CDR3 covers 16 residues. The CDR3 coding sequence is TGTGCCTGGAGTGAATGGGGGAGGGCCAACACCGGGGAGCTGTTTTTT. This gives the protein CAWSEWGRANTGELFF.

The chain uses TRBV27 and TRBJ1-1; a weak D match, TRBD1 (6 bases). Germline V CDR1 and CDR2: MNHEY, SMNVEV (reference sequence). V lost 8 bases and J lost 0, with 13 bases in between. This CDR3 comprises 14 residues. The CDR3 nucleotides are TGTGCCAGCTACAGGGCGGCGATGAACACTGAAGCTTTCTTT. Protein: CASYRAAMNTEAFF.

The sample holds a few counts of this clonotype. This chain joins TRBV7-3 and TRBJ1-1, with no clear D. With 4 bases removed from V and 0 bases from J, the gap between germline ends came to 9 bases. The CDR3 is made up of 14 amino acids. Germline V CDR1 and CDR2: SGHTA, FQGTGA. The CDR3 region has the DNA TGTGCCAGCAGCTCCGACGGACTGAACACTGAAGCTTTCTTT. Its translation: CASSSDGLNTEAFF.

The CDR3 is CASSLPTGAVGDTQYF. CDR3 in DNA: TGCGCCAGCAGCCTACCGACGGGAGCCGTGGGAGATACGCAGTATTTT. This chain links TRBV5-1 with TRBJ2-3, with a weak D call TRBD2 (6 bases). The CDR3 contains 16 residues. Germline CDR1 reads SGHRS; CDR2 reads YFSETQ. Trimming removed 4 bases from V and 5 bases from J, with 20 bases in between.

This clonotype was recorded many times. This sequence joins TRBV12-3 or TRBV12-4 and TRBJ2-1, with TRBD2 matching 7 bases. After removal of 6 bases from V and 3 bases from J, the junction contained 8 bases not matched to a gene. CDR3 length: 15 amino acids. CDR3 region: CASRPTTGGYNEQFF. The CDR3 DNA follows: TGTGCCAGCAGGCCCACAACGGGGGGCTACAATGAGCAGTTCTTC.

The rearrangement uses TRBV5-6 and TRBJ1-2, with D hard to call. The CDR3 runs to 15 residues. The ends were cut back, 2 bases at V and 0 bases at J, with 11 bases in the middle. Germline CDR1 and CDR2: SGHDT and YYEEEE. The CDR3 reads CASSFQARSNYGYTF. The CDR3 DNA sequence: TGTGCCAGCAGCTTCCAGGCCAGATCTAACTATGGCTACACCTTC.

This clonotype was seen a handful of times. V is TRBV2 and J is TRBJ2-3; the D is unclear. CDR1 is SNHLY and CDR2 is FYNNEI in the germline V gene. The CDR3 is made up of 13 amino acids. Trimming left V 8 bases short and J 3 bases short, with 12 bases between. The CDR3 DNA follows: TGTGCCAGCTCACGAGGAACGACAGATACGCAGTATTTT. Translating it yields CASSRGTTDTQYF.

This clonotype is medium-sized (0.01 to 0.1%) within its sample. V gene TRBV7-2 combines with J gene TRBJ1-5; D is unresolved. This CDR3 contains 13 residues. V gave up 4 bases and J gave up 4 bases, with 8 bases separating them. The V gene's germline CDR1 is SGHTA and CDR2 FQGNSA. The CDR3: CASSWVENQPQHF. The CDR3 DNA follows: TGTGCCAGCAGCTGGGTAGAGAATCAGCCCCAGCATTTT. Looking up the rest from reference TRBV7-2 and TRBJ1-5 gives the full variable domain: GAGVSQSPSNKVTEKGKDVELRCDPISGHTALYWYRQSLGQGLEFLIYFQGNSAPDKSGLPSDRFSAERTGGSVSTLTIQRTQQEDSAVYLCASSWVENQPQHFGDGTRLSIL.

This clonotype has a handful of counts. The genes are TRBV18 and TRBJ2-7; TRBD1 is a possible D gene (6 bases). CDR1 and CDR2 (germline): KGHSH, LQKENI. Trimming shortened V by 6 bases and J by 5 bases, and 11 bases separated the two germline ends. The CDR3 is made up of 12 amino acids. CDR3 in DNA: TGTGCCAGCTCCGCGGACAGCCACGAGCAGTACTTC. As protein: CASSADSHEQYF. Filled out from reference TRBV18 and TRBJ2-7, the complete variable domain reads NAGVMQNPRHLVRRRGQEARLRCSPMKGHSHVYWYRQLPEEGLKFMVYLQKENIIDESGMPKERFSAEFPKEGPSILRIQQVVRGDSAAYFCASSADSHEQYFGPGTRLTVT.

This clonotype appeared a few times. The chain recombines TRBV7-9 with TRBJ2-7, with a weak D call TRBD2 (5 bases). Deletions cut 8 bases from V and 5 bases from J, with 16 bases between. Germline lookup yields CDR1 SEHNR and CDR2 FQNEAQ (reference sequence). This CDR3 contains 13 residues. The CDR3 DNA is TGTGCCAGCGGATTGGGAGTCCTGAACGAGCAGTACTTC. It translates to CASGLGVLNEQYF.

This clonotype was detected many times. This rearrangement joins TRBV20-1 to TRBJ2-1; D remains ambiguous. This CDR3 has 16 amino acids. Deletions cut 5 bases from V and 7 bases from J, with 24 bases between. The germline V gene encodes CDR1 DFQATT and CDR2 SNEGSKA (reference sequence). CDR3: CSALRHGALYKNEQFF. The CDR3 nucleotides are TGCAGTGCTCTCCGGCACGGCGCGCTTTATAAGAATGAGCAGTTCTTC.

This clonotype was seen a few times. This chain connects TRBV29-1 to TRBJ2-7; D is ambiguous. This CDR3 spans 12 amino acids. The germline CDR1 and CDR2 sequences are SQVTM and ANQGSEA. V lost 5 bases and J 0 bases, leaving 8 bases between the germline ends. The DNA of the CDR3 is TGCAGCGTTCAAAAAAGCTCCTACGAGCAGTACTTC. Amino acid sequence: CSVQKSSYEQYF.

This clonotype was seen ten or more times. The chain uses TRBV6-2 or TRBV6-3 and TRBJ2-6, with D unresolved. CDR1 is MNHEY and CDR2 is SVGEGT in the germline V gene. This CDR3 contains 15 residues. Trimming removed 2 bases from V and 0 bases from J, with 5 bases in between. The CDR3 DNA follows: TGTGCCAGCAGTTACGCGAGCTCTGGGGCCAACGTCCTGACTTTC. Translation: CASSYASSGANVLTF.

This clonotype has only a few counts. The V and J genes are TRBV7-9 and TRBJ1-6, with TRBD1 matching 8 bases. Trimming removed 4 bases from V and 5 bases from J; junction bases left unmatched: 10. The germline V gene encodes CDR1 SEHNR and CDR2 FQNEAQ (reference sequence). The CDR3 spans 17 residues. The CDR3 nucleotides read TGTGCCAGCAGCTCGACAGGGGCTGGCGGGAATAATTCACCCCTCCACTTT. Translation gives CASSSTGAGGNNSPLHF.

This clonotype was picked up many times. The V call is TRBV20-1, the J call TRBJ1-1, with 8 bases aligning to TRBD1. From germline, CDR1 is DFQATT and CDR2 SNEGSKA (reference sequence). CDR3 length: 13 amino acids. The CDR3 region has the DNA TGCACCTCACAGGGGGGGGCGAACACTGAAGCTTTCTTT. It codes for CTSQGGANTEAFF.

In its sample, this clonotype was seen many times. The chain joins TRBV12-5 to TRBJ2-1; D unclear. Per the germline V gene, CDR1 is LGHNT and CDR2 is FRNRAP. The V end was cut by 3 bases, the J end by 9 bases, with 6 bases between. The CDR3 loop spans 11 amino acids. Here the CDR3 reads CASGFQFEQFF. The CDR3 DNA sequence: TGTGCTAGTGGTTTTCAGTTTGAGCAGTTCTTC. The full variable domain, with the rest looked up from reference TRBV12-5 and TRBJ2-1, is DARVTQTPRHKVTEMGQEVTMRCQPILGHNTVFWYRQTMMQGLELLAYFRNRAPLDDSGMPKDRFSAEMPDATLATLKIQPSEPRDSAVYFCASGFQFEQFFGPGTRLTVL.

This clonotype has at least ten counts. The V call is TRBV7-3, the J call TRBJ2-7; a weak D match, TRBD2 (5 bases). The CDR3 spans 13 residues. Trimming left V 5 bases short and J 6 bases short, with 14 bases between. Germline CDR1 and CDR2: SGHTA and FQGTGA. In DNA, the CDR3 is TGTGCCAGCAGCCGAGGGAAAGAGGGCGAGCAGTACTTC. This translates into CASSRGKEGEQYF.

V gene TRBV14 combines with J gene TRBJ1-2; no reliable D call. The CDR3 consists of 15 residues. Germline V gene lookup returns CDR1 SGHDN and CDR2 FVKESK. Trimming took 0 bases from V and 6 from J, leaving 14 bases between them. The DNA of the CDR3 is TGTGCCAGCAGCCAAGATAGGAGGAGGAGGAATGGCTACACCTTC. Amino acids: CASSQDRRRRNGYTF.

In its sample, this clonotype was seen many times. The rearrangement links TRBV27 to TRBJ2-6; D unclear. CDR3 size: 15 residues. Trimming took off 3 bases at V and 2 bases at J, with 8 bases between the two ends. CDR1 and CDR2 from the germline V gene are MNHEY and SMNVEV (reference sequence). CDR3 nucleotides: TGTGCCAGCAGTTTCCTGGGAACTGGGGCCAACGTCCTGACTTTC. It encodes CASSFLGTGANVLTF.